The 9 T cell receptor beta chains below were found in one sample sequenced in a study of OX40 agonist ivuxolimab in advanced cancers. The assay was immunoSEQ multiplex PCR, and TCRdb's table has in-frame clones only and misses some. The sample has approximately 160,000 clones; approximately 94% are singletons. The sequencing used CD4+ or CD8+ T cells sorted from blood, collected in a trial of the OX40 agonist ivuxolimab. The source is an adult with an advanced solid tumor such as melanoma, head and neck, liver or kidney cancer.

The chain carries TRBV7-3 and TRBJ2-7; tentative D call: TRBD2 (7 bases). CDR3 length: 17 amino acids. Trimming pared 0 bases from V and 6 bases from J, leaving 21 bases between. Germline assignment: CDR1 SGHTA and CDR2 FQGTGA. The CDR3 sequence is CASSLTRGAPHRSEQYF. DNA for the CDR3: TGTGCCAGCAGCTTAACCCGGGGGGCTCCGCATCGGAGCGAGCAGTACTTC.

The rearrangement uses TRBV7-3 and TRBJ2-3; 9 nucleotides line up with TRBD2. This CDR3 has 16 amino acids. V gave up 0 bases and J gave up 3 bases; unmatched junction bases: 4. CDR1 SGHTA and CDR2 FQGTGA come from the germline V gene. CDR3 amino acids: CASSLTILAGTDTQYF. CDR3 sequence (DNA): TGTGCCAGCAGCTTAACTATACTAGCGGGTACAGATACGCAGTATTTT. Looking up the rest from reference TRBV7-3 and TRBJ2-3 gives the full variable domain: GAGVSQTPSNKVTEKGKYVELRCDPISGHTALYWYRQSLGQGPEFLIYFQGTGAADDSGLPNDRFFAVRPEGSVSTLKIQRTERGDSAVYLCASSLTILAGTDTQYFGPGTRLTVL.

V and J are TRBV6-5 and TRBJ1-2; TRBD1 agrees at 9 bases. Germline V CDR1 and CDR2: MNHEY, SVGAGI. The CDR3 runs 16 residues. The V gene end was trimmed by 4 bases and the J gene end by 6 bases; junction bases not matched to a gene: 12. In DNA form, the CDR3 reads TGTGCCAGCAGTTCACCGGGACAGGGTTCGGGGGATGGCTACACCTTC. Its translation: CASSSPGQGSGDGYTF.

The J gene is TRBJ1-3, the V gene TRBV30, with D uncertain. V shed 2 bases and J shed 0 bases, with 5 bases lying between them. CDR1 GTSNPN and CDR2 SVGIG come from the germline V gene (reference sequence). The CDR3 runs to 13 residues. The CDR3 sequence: CAWSSYSGNTIYF. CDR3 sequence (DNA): TGTGCCTGGAGTAGTTACTCTGGAAACACCATATATTTT.

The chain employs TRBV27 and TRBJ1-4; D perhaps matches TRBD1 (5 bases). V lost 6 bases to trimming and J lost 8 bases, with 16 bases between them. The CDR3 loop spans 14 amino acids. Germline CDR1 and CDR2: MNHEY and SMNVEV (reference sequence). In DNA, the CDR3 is TGTGCCAGCAGCCCTCGGGGGATAGGGGAAAAACTGTTTTTT. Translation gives CASSPRGIGEKLFF.

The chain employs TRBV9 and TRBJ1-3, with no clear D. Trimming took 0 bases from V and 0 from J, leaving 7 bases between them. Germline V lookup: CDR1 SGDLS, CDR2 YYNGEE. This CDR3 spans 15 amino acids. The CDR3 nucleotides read TGTGCCAGCAGCGTAGATTGGGGCTCTGGAAACACCATATATTTT. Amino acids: CASSVDWGSGNTIYF.

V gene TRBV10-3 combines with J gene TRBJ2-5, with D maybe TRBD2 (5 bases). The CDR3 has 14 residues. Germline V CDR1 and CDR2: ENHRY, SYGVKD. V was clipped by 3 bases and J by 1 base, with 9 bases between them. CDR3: CAISDHLAQETQYF. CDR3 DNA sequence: TGTGCCATCAGTGATCACCTAGCCCAAGAGACCCAGTACTTC.

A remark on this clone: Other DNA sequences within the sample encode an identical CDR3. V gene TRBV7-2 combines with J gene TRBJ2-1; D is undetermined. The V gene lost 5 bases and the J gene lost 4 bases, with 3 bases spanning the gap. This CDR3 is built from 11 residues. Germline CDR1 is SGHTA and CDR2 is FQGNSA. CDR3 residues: CASSPYNEQFF. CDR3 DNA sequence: TGTGCCAGCAGCCCTTACAATGAGCAGTTCTTC.

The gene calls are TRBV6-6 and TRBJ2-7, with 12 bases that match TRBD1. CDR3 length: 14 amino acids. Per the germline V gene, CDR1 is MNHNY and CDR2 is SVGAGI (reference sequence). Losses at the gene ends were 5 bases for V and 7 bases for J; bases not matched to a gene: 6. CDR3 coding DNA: TGTGCCAGCAGTACGGGACAGGGGGCGCGGGAGCAGTACTTC. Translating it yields CASSTGQGAREQYF.